This T cell receptor beta chain comes out of a study of cytomegalovirus exposure and HLA in healthy donors. As concerns this clone: Its antigen is still unknown.

General study findings and limits: The study put 150 to 200 TCR beta chains on its list as cytomegalovirus-associated. Three chains linked to CMV were shown in vitro to be specific for CMV antigens. Usually a TCR sequence was rare, but some public TCRs were found in many donors. The classifier was said to identify cytomegalovirus status with high specificity and sensitivity.

The CDR3 consists of 15 residues. The V gene end was trimmed by 7 bases and the J gene end by 6 bases; junction bases not matched to a gene: 9. From germline, CDR1 is SGHAT and CDR2 FQNNGV. Profiled with immunoSEQ multiplex PCR; TCRdb holds only in-frame clones, not every one. The sample yields approximately 170,000 clones, around 85% seen once. This sequence originates from a man aged 25-40 years in good health and CMV-seropositive. The chain employs TRBV11-2 and TRBJ2-2, with 9 positions matching TRBD2. Source material: PBMCs. DNA of the CDR3: TGTGCCAGCAACCTACTAGCGGGCGTATCCGGGGAGCTGTTTTTT. It encodes CASNLLAGVSGELFF.